These T cell receptor beta chains were read from a single sample in a study of blood T cell repertoires in COVID-19. Profiling relied on immunoSEQ multiplex PCR, and the TCRdb table lists in-frame clones only, not all of them. The top ten hold about 7% of the sample, which has some 93,000 clones, approximately 86% seen once. The sequencing sample was made of peripheral blood. The source of these receptors is a man between 60 and 75 years old with acute or convalescent COVID-19. The CDR3 runs from the conserved cysteine through the conserved F or W. A D gene is named only where the DNA matches it firmly. Rows may omit the clone size; those that give it use once, few, many or a size class.

d_gene: TRBD2
v_gene: TRBV19
j_gene: TRBJ2-7
abundance: .
CDR3aa: CASSIGWRGGQDYEQYF
CDR3nt: TGTGCCAGTAGTATTGGTTGGCGGGGGGGCCAGGATTACGAGCAGTACTTC

d_gene: .
v_gene: TRBV24-1
j_gene: TRBJ2-1
abundance: once
CDR3aa: CATSDLLYNEQFF
CDR3nt: TGTGCCACCAGTGATTTGCTCTACAATGAGCAGTTCTTC

d_gene: TRBD1
v_gene: TRBV27
j_gene: TRBJ1-2
abundance: .
CDR3aa: CASSSRQGAYGYTF
CDR3nt: TGTGCCAGCAGTTCCCGACAGGGGGCTTATGGCTACACCTTC

d_gene: TRBD1
v_gene: TRBV9
j_gene: TRBJ1-3
abundance: .
CDR3aa: CASSFQGANGNTIYF
CDR3nt: TGTGCCAGCAGCTTCCAGGGGGCTAACGGAAACACCATATATTTT

d_gene: .
v_gene: TRBV7-8
j_gene: TRBJ1-5
abundance: .
CDR3aa: CASSLFKVFGGNQPQHF
CDR3nt: TGTGCCAGCAGCTTATTTAAAGTGTTCGGTGGCAATCAGCCCCAGCATTTT

d_gene: TRBD2
v_gene: TRBV6-6
j_gene: TRBJ2-7
abundance: once
CDR3aa: CASSPSLRVAGPSTYEQYF
CDR3nt: TGTGCCAGCAGTCCCTCTTTAAGGGTAGCGGGGCCTTCAACCTACGAGCAGTACTTC

d_gene: .
v_gene: TRBV30
j_gene: TRBJ1-2
abundance: .
CDR3aa: CAWSVRVYGYTF
CDR3nt: TGTGCCTGGAGTGTACGAGTCTATGGCTACACCTTC

d_gene: TRBD1
v_gene: TRBV11-2
j_gene: TRBJ1-3
abundance: .
CDR3aa: CASSSSQGSGNTIYF
CDR3nt: TGTGCCAGCAGCTCGTCACAGGGGTCGGGAAACACCATATATTTT

d_gene: .
v_gene: TRBV6-2/TRBV6-3
j_gene: TRBJ2-5
abundance: .
CDR3aa: CASSRLGAGTQYF
CDR3nt: TGTGCCAGCAGTCGGCTGGGGGCGGGGACCCAGTACTTC

d_gene: .
v_gene: TRBV18
j_gene: TRBJ2-3
abundance: .
CDR3aa: CASSPSSQADTQYF
CDR3nt: TGTGCCAGCTCACCATCCAGCCAGGCAGATACGCAGTATTTT

d_gene: TRBD2
v_gene: TRBV9
j_gene: TRBJ2-1
abundance: many
CDR3aa: CASSARSGGSSYNEQFF
CDR3nt: TGTGCCAGCAGCGCCAGGTCCGGCGGGAGCTCCTACAATGAGCAGTTCTTC

d_gene: .
v_gene: TRBV9
j_gene: TRBJ1-1
abundance: .
CDR3aa: CASSYTGGNTEAFF
CDR3nt: TGTGCCAGCAGCTATACAGGTGGGAACACTGAAGCTTTCTTT

d_gene: .
v_gene: TRBV25-1
j_gene: TRBJ2-2
abundance: .
CDR3aa: CASSEFIGTNTGELFF
CDR3nt: TGTGCCAGCAGTGAATTTATCGGGACGAACACCGGGGAGCTGTTTTTT

d_gene: .
v_gene: TRBV6-1
j_gene: TRBJ1-4
abundance: .
CDR3aa: CASSEGQLVLLFF
CDR3nt: TGTGCCAGCAGTGAAGGACAGTTAGTACTTCTGTTTTTT

d_gene: TRBD1
v_gene: TRBV5-5
j_gene: TRBJ1-2
abundance: .
CDR3aa: CASSFSTGGGRYGYTF
CDR3nt: TGTGCCAGCAGCTTTTCAACAGGGGGTGGACGGTATGGCTACACCTTC

d_gene: .
v_gene: TRBV14
j_gene: TRBJ1-4
abundance: .
CDR3aa: CASSHLWQGGEKLFF
CDR3nt: TGTGCCAGCAGCCACTTGTGGCAGGGCGGTGAAAAACTGTTTTTT

d_gene: .
v_gene: TRBV12-5
j_gene: TRBJ2-3
abundance: .
CDR3aa: CASGLQGPDTQYF
CDR3nt: TGTGCTAGTGGTTTGCAGGGGCCAGATACGCAGTATTTT

d_gene: TRBD1
v_gene: TRBV5-1
j_gene: TRBJ2-1
abundance: .
CDR3aa: CASSKTGDEQFF
CDR3nt: TGCGCCAGCAGTAAGACAGGGGATGAGCAGTTCTTC

d_gene: TRBD2
v_gene: TRBV11-2
j_gene: TRBJ2-3
abundance: .
CDR3aa: CASSLEGTSGDTQYF
CDR3nt: TGTGCCAGCAGCTTAGAGGGGACTAGCGGGGATACGCAGTATTTT

d_gene: TRBD1
v_gene: TRBV27
j_gene: TRBJ1-4
abundance: .
CDR3aa: CASSVTGTGVEKLFF
CDR3nt: TGTGCCAGCAGTGTTACCGGGACAGGGGTCGAAAAACTGTTTTTT

d_gene: .
v_gene: TRBV9
j_gene: TRBJ1-1
abundance: once
CDR3aa: CASSVGTANTEAFF
CDR3nt: TGTGCCAGCAGCGTAGGGACAGCCAACACTGAAGCTTTCTTT

d_gene: .
v_gene: TRBV29-1
j_gene: TRBJ1-2
abundance: .
CDR3aa: CSVDQGWSNYGYTF
CDR3nt: TGCAGCGTTGATCAGGGCTGGAGTAACTATGGCTACACCTTC

d_gene: .
v_gene: TRBV6-5
j_gene: TRBJ1-6
abundance: .
CDR3aa: CASSYDSTFYNSPLHF
CDR3nt: TGTGCCAGCAGTTACGACAGCACCTTTTATAATTCACCCCTCCACTTT

d_gene: .
v_gene: TRBV4-1
j_gene: TRBJ1-1
abundance: .
CDR3aa: CASRGPTGWGTEAFF
CDR3nt: TGCGCCAGCAGGGGCCCTACAGGGTGGGGAACTGAAGCTTTCTTT

d_gene: .
v_gene: TRBV6-2/TRBV6-3
j_gene: TRBJ2-7
abundance: .
CDR3aa: CASSYGGASYEQYF
CDR3nt: TGTGCCAGCAGTTACGGGGGGGCCTCCTACGAGCAGTACTTC

d_gene: TRBD2
v_gene: TRBV6-2/TRBV6-3
j_gene: TRBJ2-5
abundance: .
CDR3aa: CASSPRSGGSQETQYF
CDR3nt: TGTGCCAGCAGTCCCCGGAGCGGGGGGAGCCAAGAGACCCAGTACTTC

d_gene: .
v_gene: TRBV6-2/TRBV6-3
j_gene: TRBJ2-1
abundance: .
CDR3aa: CASSLTYNEQFF
CDR3nt: TGTGCCAGCAGCCTTACCTACAATGAGCAGTTCTTC

d_gene: .
v_gene: TRBV3-1/TRBV3-2
j_gene: TRBJ1-4
abundance: .
CDR3aa: CASSPGWANEKLFF
CDR3nt: TGTGCCAGCAGCCCGGGGTGGGCTAATGAAAAACTGTTTTTT

d_gene: .
v_gene: TRBV7-2
j_gene: TRBJ2-5
abundance: .
CDR3aa: CASSLVSGLSSETQYF
CDR3nt: TGTGCCAGCAGCTTAGTATCCGGACTCTCTTCGGAGACCCAGTACTTC

d_gene: TRBD2
v_gene: TRBV2
j_gene: TRBJ2-1
abundance: .
CDR3aa: CASSLPSGLAGAEEQFF
CDR3nt: TGTGCCAGCAGTCTACCTTCGGGACTAGCGGGCGCGGAGGAGCAGTTCTTC

d_gene: .
v_gene: TRBV27
j_gene: TRBJ2-1
abundance: .
CDR3aa: CASSPQIPSYNEQFF
CDR3nt: TGTGCCAGCAGTCCACAGATCCCCTCCTACAATGAGCAGTTCTTC

d_gene: TRBD2
v_gene: TRBV29-1
j_gene: TRBJ2-7
abundance: .
CDR3aa: CSVEVPPGGGYEQYF
CDR3nt: TGCAGCGTTGAAGTCCCACCGGGGGGAGGCTACGAGCAGTACTTC

d_gene: .
v_gene: TRBV27
j_gene: TRBJ1-2
abundance: .
CDR3aa: CASSGGTGNYGYTF
CDR3nt: TGTGCCAGCAGTGGGGGGACGGGTAACTATGGCTACACCTTC

d_gene: TRBD2
v_gene: TRBV7-2
j_gene: TRBJ2-5
abundance: .
CDR3aa: CASSLQRGEGETQYF
CDR3nt: TGTGCCAGCAGCTTACAGCGGGGCGAGGGAGAGACCCAGTACTTC

d_gene: .
v_gene: TRBV9
j_gene: TRBJ2-3
abundance: .
CDR3aa: CASSVSVTDTQYF
CDR3nt: TGTGCCAGCAGCGTATCCGTCACAGATACGCAGTATTTT

d_gene: TRBD1
v_gene: TRBV30
j_gene: TRBJ1-6
abundance: once
CDR3aa: CAWRGGSGGAYNSPLHF
CDR3nt: TGTGCCTGGAGGGGGGGATCAGGGGGCGCCTATAATTCACCCCTCCACTTT

d_gene: .
v_gene: TRBV5-8
j_gene: TRBJ2-1
abundance: .
CDR3aa: CASSTGLIIYNEQFF
CDR3nt: TGTGCCAGCAGCACGGGACTTATAATCTACAATGAGCAGTTCTTC

d_gene: TRBD2
v_gene: TRBV4-1
j_gene: TRBJ2-3
abundance: .
CDR3aa: CASSQDATAGAADTQYF
CDR3nt: TGCGCCAGCAGCCAAGATGCAACGGCGGGAGCTGCAGATACGCAGTATTTT

d_gene: TRBD2
v_gene: TRBV5-1
j_gene: TRBJ2-1
abundance: .
CDR3aa: CASNRLAGASYNEQFF
CDR3nt: TGCGCCAGCAACCGCCTAGCGGGGGCCTCCTACAATGAGCAGTTCTTC

d_gene: .
v_gene: TRBV15
j_gene: TRBJ1-2
abundance: .
CDR3aa: CATTGKIQGNYGYTF
CDR3nt: TGTGCCACTACAGGGAAAATCCAGGGGAACTATGGCTACACCTTC

d_gene: .
v_gene: TRBV25-1
j_gene: TRBJ1-2
abundance: .
CDR3aa: CASSVTGLYGYTF
CDR3nt: TGTGCCAGCAGCGTAACAGGTCTCTATGGCTACACCTTC

d_gene: TRBD1
v_gene: TRBV29-1
j_gene: TRBJ1-1
abundance: .
CDR3aa: CSVDRGSGTEAFF
CDR3nt: TGCAGCGTTGACAGGGGGAGTGGGACTGAAGCTTTCTTT

d_gene: .
v_gene: TRBV6-1
j_gene: TRBJ1-1
abundance: .
CDR3aa: CASSDQGFDMNTEAFF
CDR3nt: TGTGCCAGCAGTGATCAAGGCTTCGACATGAACACTGAAGCTTTCTTT

d_gene: TRBD1
v_gene: TRBV28
j_gene: TRBJ1-1
abundance: .
CDR3aa: CASSLGDRVRTEAFF
CDR3nt: TGTGCCAGCAGTCTAGGGGACAGGGTCCGGACTGAAGCTTTCTTT

d_gene: .
v_gene: TRBV5-1
j_gene: TRBJ1-1
abundance: .
CDR3aa: CASNLRGGHPTEAFF
CDR3nt: TGCGCCAGCAACCTACGAGGGGGACATCCGACTGAAGCTTTCTTT

d_gene: TRBD1
v_gene: TRBV5-1
j_gene: TRBJ1-2
abundance: .
CDR3aa: CASSLNWQGALHGYTF
CDR3nt: TGCGCCAGCAGCTTGAATTGGCAGGGGGCGTTACATGGCTACACCTTC

d_gene: .
v_gene: TRBV28
j_gene: TRBJ1-1
abundance: .
CDR3aa: CASSFPGKPNTEAFF
CDR3nt: TGTGCCAGCAGTTTTCCGGGTAAACCGAACACTGAAGCTTTCTTT

d_gene: TRBD1
v_gene: TRBV18
j_gene: TRBJ2-7
abundance: .
CDR3aa: CASSPRQGITYEQYF
CDR3nt: TGTGCCAGCTCACCGAGACAGGGGATTACCTACGAGCAGTACTTC